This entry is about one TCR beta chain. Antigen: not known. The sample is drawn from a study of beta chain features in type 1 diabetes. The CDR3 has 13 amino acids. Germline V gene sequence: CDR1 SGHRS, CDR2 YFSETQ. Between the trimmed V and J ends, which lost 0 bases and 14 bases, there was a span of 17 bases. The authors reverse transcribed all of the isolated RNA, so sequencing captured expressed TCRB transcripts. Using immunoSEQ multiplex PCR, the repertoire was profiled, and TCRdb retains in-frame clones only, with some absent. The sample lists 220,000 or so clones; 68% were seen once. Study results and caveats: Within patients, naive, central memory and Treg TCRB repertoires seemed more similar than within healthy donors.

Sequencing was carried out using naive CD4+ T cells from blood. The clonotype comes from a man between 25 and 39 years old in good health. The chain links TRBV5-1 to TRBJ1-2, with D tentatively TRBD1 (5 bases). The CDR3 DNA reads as TGCGCCAGCAGCTTGGAGGGCCCCACGGGGGGGACCTTC. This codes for CASSLEGPTGGTF. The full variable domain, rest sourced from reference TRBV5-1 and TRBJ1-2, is KAGVTQTPRYLIKTRGQQVTLSCSPISGHRSVSWYQQTPGQGLQFLFEYFSETQRNKGNFPGRFSGRQFSNSRSEMNVSTLELGDSALYLCASSLEGPTGGTFGSGTRLTVV.